Listed here are 20 T cell receptor beta chains from one sample, sequenced in a study of cytomegalovirus exposure and HLA in healthy donors. The PCR made use of 60 Vbeta and 13 Jbeta primers. Method: immunoSEQ multiplex PCR; TCRdb's copy keeps in-frame clones and lacks some. The data contain 130,000 or so clones, about 8.5% of them singletons. Sequencing was done on a sample of PBMCs. These receptors were collected from a man aged 35 to 55 in good health and CMV-seronegative.

Only a few counts were recorded for this clone. The rearrangement joins TRBV29-1 to TRBJ1-3; no definite D call. The CDR3 spans 13 residues. Germline V lookup: CDR1 SQVTM, CDR2 ANQGSEA. V lost 5 bases and J lost 1, with 9 bases in between. The DNA of the CDR3 is TGCAGCGTTTACGGGTTGTCTGGAAACACCATATATTTT. Its translation: CSVYGLSGNTIYF.

The chain joins TRBV15 to TRBJ2-7; a weak D match, TRBD2 (6 bases). CDR1 is LNHNV, CDR2 YYDKDF, per germline (reference sequence). The CDR3 has 15 amino acids. V was trimmed by 0 bases and J by 0 bases, leaving 9 bases between them. CDR3 DNA: TGTGCCACCAGCAGAGATGGGGGGATCTCCTACGAGCAGTACTTC. It yields the protein CATSRDGGISYEQYF. The full variable domain, in which reference TRBV15 and TRBJ2-7 provide the parts outside the CDR3, is DAMVIQNPRYQVTQFGKPVTLSCSQTLNHNVMYWYQQKSSQAPKLLFHYYDKDFNNEADTPDNFQSRRPNTSFCFLDIRSPGLGDTAMYLCATSRDGGISYEQYFGPGTRLTVT.

As regards this clone: Lacking the conserved final phenylalanine or tryptophan, this CDR3 likely reflects a read error. No DNA is shown, since the ends of the CDR3 on it are uncertain; the CDR3 is the one TCRdb lists. V and J are TRBV6-1 and TRBJ1-5; the D call in the table, TRBD1, was not verified against the DNA. The CDR3 length equals 14 residues, ends included. Germline V gene lookup returns CDR1 MNHNS and CDR2 SASEGT. This CDR3 is CASSKGQGGQPKHL.

The chain combines TRBV6-1 with TRBJ1-5; 7 positions agree with TRBD1. CDR1 is MNHNS, CDR2 SASEGT, per germline. This CDR3 is built from 13 residues. J was trimmed by 7 bases and V by 4 bases; bases with no gene match: 4. CDR3 nucleotide sequence: TGTGCCAGCAGTGGGACAGGAGGCCAGCCCCAGCATTTT. Its protein is CASSGTGGQPQHF.

V usage is TRBV5-1 and J usage is TRBJ2-7; 9 bases fit TRBD1. This CDR3 region has 15 residues. CDR1 and CDR2 (germline): SGHRS, YFSETQ. The V segment lost 2 bases and the J segment 5 bases; nucleotides outside the gene matches: 8. The CDR3 sequence: CASSFGNRGRNEQYF. The CDR3 region has the DNA TGCGCCAGCAGCTTTGGGAACAGGGGGCGGAACGAGCAGTACTTC.

A remark on this clone: An end of the junction does not agree with germline; a read error may underlie this. The V and J genes are TRBV7-9 and TRBJ2-3, with D possibly TRBD2 on 6 matching bases. This CDR3 is built from 13 residues. The germline V gene encodes CDR1 SEHNR and CDR2 FQNEAQ (reference sequence). The CDR3 protein is CAGSPSGEDTQYF. For the CDR3, the DNA is TGTGCCGGCAGCCCGTCGGGGGAAGATACGCAGTATTTT.

This clone was found a few times. The V call is TRBV10-1, the J call TRBJ1-5; D is unresolved. The CDR3 loop spans 17 amino acids. Deletions cut 6 bases from V and 0 bases from J, with 18 bases between. Germline-derived CDR1 and CDR2 are WNHNN and SYGVQD (reference sequence). CDR3 in amino acids: CASRGGQQTISNQPQHF. The DNA for the CDR3 is TGCGCCAGCAGGGGAGGCCAACAGACAATTAGCAATCAGCCCCAGCATTTT.

This clone was seen a few times. This chain joins TRBV13 and TRBJ2-7; 8 bases align to TRBD1. Trimming at V came to 3 bases and at J to 7 bases, leaving 5 bases not matched to a gene. CDR3 length equals 13 residues. The germline gives CDR1 PRHDT, CDR2 FYEKMQ (reference sequence). The CDR3 sequence is CASSFGRGQEQYF. The CDR3 DNA is TGTGCCAGCAGCTTTGGCAGGGGGCAAGAGCAGTACTTC.

The chain carries TRBV7-9 and TRBJ1-1, with D uncertain. The CDR3 is made up of 13 amino acids. Germline V CDR1 and CDR2: SEHNR, FQNEAQ (reference sequence). V lost 8 bases and J lost 0, with 10 bases in between. CDR3 in DNA: TGTGCCAGCGCGGGAAAATTGAACACTGAAGCTTTCTTT. Protein sequence: CASAGKLNTEAFF.

In its sample, this clone was seen a few times. The chain combines TRBV7-2 with TRBJ2-7, with 16 bases aligning to TRBD2. With 4 bases clipped from V and 5 bases from J, the junction kept 14 bases outside the gene matches. This CDR3 comprises 19 residues. Looked up from germline, CDR1 is SGHTA and CDR2 is FQGNSA. The CDR3 nucleotides are TGTGCCAGCAGCTCCGGGACTAGCGGGGGGGCGAATCGGGTGGACGAGCAGTACTTC. Amino acids: CASSSGTSGGANRVDEQYF.

This clone was counted only a few times. The chain is built from TRBV15 and TRBJ2-5; TRBD2 agrees at 8 bases. V gave up 1 base and J gave up 7 bases; unmatched junction bases: 11. This CDR3 region has 16 residues. Germline V gene sequence: CDR1 LNHNV, CDR2 YYDKDF (reference sequence). For the CDR3, the DNA is TGTGCCACCAGCAGAGTCGGGACTTCTAGCGGGTTGACCCAGTACTTC. Its translation is CATSRVGTSSGLTQYF.

This clone was detected only a few times. The genes are TRBV2 and TRBJ2-3; 8 bases are shared with TRBD2. CDR3 size: 14 residues. V shed 5 bases, J shed 7 bases, and the junction held 8 bases outside the gene matches. In germline, CDR1 is SNHLY, CDR2 FYNNEI. The CDR3 is CASSQRGMDHTQYF. DNA for the CDR3: TGTGCCAGCAGTCAGCGGGGGATGGACCATACGCAGTATTTT.

In its sample, this clone was seen a few times. CDR3: CASVQGRYSNQPQHF. Written as DNA, the CDR3 is TGTGCCAGCGTACAGGGGCGGTATAGCAATCAGCCCCAGCATTTT. V and J are TRBV6-6 and TRBJ1-5, with TRBD1 identical over 7 bases. Trimming removed 8 bases from V and 0 bases from J; junction bases left unmatched: 7. This CDR3 comprises 15 residues. Germline V gene sequence: CDR1 MNHNY, CDR2 SVGAGI (reference sequence).

This clone appeared a single time. The genes are TRBV9 and TRBJ2-1; 15 bases are shared with TRBD2. CDR1 SGDLS and CDR2 YYNGEE come from the germline V gene. The CDR3 is made up of 15 amino acids. The ends lost 3 bases at V and 8 bases at J; junction bases unmatched: 3. CDR3 DNA: TGTGCCAGCAGCGCGGGACTAGCGGGGGGTCATGAGCAGTTCTTC. It translates to CASSAGLAGGHEQFF.

This clone has a count of ten or more. The chain has TRBV4-2 and TRBJ2-3; 14 nucleotides agree with TRBD2. J lost 1 base, V lost 1 base, and 4 bases had no gene match. Germline V lookup: CDR1 LGHNA, CDR2 YNFKEQ. The length of the CDR3 is 18 residues. CDR3 in amino acids: CASSQGLAGGPGTDTQYF. The CDR3 DNA reads as TGTGCCAGCAGCCAAGGACTAGCGGGGGGGCCGGGCACAGATACGCAGTATTTT.

In its sample, this clone was seen a few times. The gene calls are TRBV25-1 and TRBJ1-2; the match to TRBD1 covers 7 bases. Trimming took 2 bases from V and 7 from J; bases not matched to a gene: 10. The CDR3 spans 15 residues. Germline CDR1 and CDR2: MGHDK and SYGVNS. The CDR3 loop is CASSERTGAGAGYTF. In DNA, the CDR3 is TGTGCCAGCAGTGAACGGACAGGCGCCGGGGCTGGCTACACCTTC.

The chain has TRBV5-1 and TRBJ2-6; 12 bases line up with TRBD2. The CDR3 has 17 amino acids. The V gene end was trimmed by 4 bases and the J gene end by 2 bases; junction bases not matched to a gene: 4. Germline CDR1 is SGHRS and CDR2 is YFSETQ. Here the CDR3 DNA reads TGCGCCAGCAGCAGTACTAGCGGGGGGACTGGGGCCAACGTCCTGACTTTC. It translates to CASSSTSGGTGANVLTF.

A few counts support this clone. The chain combines TRBV2 with TRBJ2-1; 12 positions match TRBD2. This CDR3 has 19 amino acids. Germline CDR1 is SNHLY and CDR2 is FYNNEI. The ends lost 7 bases at V and 1 base at J; junction bases unmatched: 14. The CDR3 coding sequence is TGTGCCAGCACCGGAAGGGACCCTCTAGCGGGGGGGTCCTACAATGAGCAGTTCTTC. It encodes CASTGRDPLAGGSYNEQFF.

V gene TRBV4-1 combines with J gene TRBJ1-6; 7 positions agree with TRBD1. The J segment lost 7 bases and the V segment lost 4 bases, leaving 1 base of the junction unmatched. Germline loops: CDR1 MGHRA, CDR2 YSYEKL. This CDR3 is 13 amino acids long. The CDR3 spells CASSPGQNSPLHF. The CDR3, as DNA: TGCGCCAGCAGCCCGGGACAGAATTCACCCCTCCACTTT.

This clone came up a few times. This chain connects TRBV10-2 to TRBJ1-4; D may be TRBD1 (5 bases). The CDR3 runs 12 residues. Germline assignment: CDR1 WSHSY and CDR2 SAAADI. Trimming left V 7 bases short and J 5 bases short, with 8 bases between. CDR3 in amino acids: CASTDSNEKLFF. The CDR3, as DNA: TGCGCCAGCACAGACAGCAATGAAAAACTGTTTTTT.